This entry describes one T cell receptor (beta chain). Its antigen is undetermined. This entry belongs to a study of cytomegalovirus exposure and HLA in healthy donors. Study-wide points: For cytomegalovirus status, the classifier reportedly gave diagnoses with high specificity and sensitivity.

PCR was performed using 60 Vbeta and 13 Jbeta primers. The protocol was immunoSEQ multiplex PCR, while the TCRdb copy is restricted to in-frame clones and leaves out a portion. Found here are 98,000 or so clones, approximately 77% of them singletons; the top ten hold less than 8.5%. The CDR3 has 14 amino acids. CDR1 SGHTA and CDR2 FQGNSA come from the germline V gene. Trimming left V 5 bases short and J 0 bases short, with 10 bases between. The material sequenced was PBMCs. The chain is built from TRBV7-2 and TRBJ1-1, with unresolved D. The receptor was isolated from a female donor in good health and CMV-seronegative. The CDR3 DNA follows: TGTGCCAGCAGCCCCCGGAGGATGAACACTGAAGCTTTCTTT. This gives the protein CASSPRRMNTEAFF.